A single sample is the source of the 14 T cell receptor beta chains below, sequenced in a study of beta chain features in type 1 diabetes. Sequencing targeted expressed TCRB transcripts, as all isolated RNA had been reverse transcribed. The protocol was immunoSEQ multiplex PCR, while the TCRdb copy is restricted to in-frame clones and leaves out a portion. In the table there are about 290,000 clones, 8% of which are singletons. The sample was central memory CD4+ T cells from blood. Receptors originate from a woman under 30 in good health.

This clone was recorded many times. The gene calls are TRBV29-1 and TRBJ1-2; maybe TRBD1 (5 bases). The CDR3 spans 12 residues. V lost 6 bases and J lost 9, with 17 bases in between. CDR1 is SQVTM and CDR2 is ANQGSEA in the germline V gene. This CDR3 is CSVETVPRRYTF. In nucleotides, the CDR3 is TGCAGCGTAGAGACAGTCCCAAGACGCTACACCTTC.

In DNA form, the CDR3 reads TGTGCCAGCAGCTTAGAGGGGGCTCAGTTCTTC. Translated, it gives CASSLEGAQFF. The V call is TRBV7-9, the J call TRBJ2-1; TRBD1 matches at 7 bases. Germline V gene lookup returns CDR1 SEHNR and CDR2 FQNEAQ (reference sequence). This CDR3 region has 11 residues. The V segment lost 1 base and the J segment 13 bases; nucleotides outside the gene matches: 1.

Note on this clone: A much larger clonotype is one base distant, so this may be a read error. The rearrangement joins TRBV7-3 to TRBJ1-5; unclear D gene. The CDR3 extends over 13 amino acids. Germline-derived CDR1 and CDR2 are SGHTA and FQGTGA. Trimming shortened V by 3 bases and J by 4 bases, and 7 bases separated the two germline ends. The CDR3 bases are TGTGCCAGCAGCTTGGACCGAAATCAGCCCCAGCATTTT. This translates into CASSLDRNQPQHF.

The rearrangement joins TRBV27 to TRBJ1-1; 8 nucleotides align to TRBD1. CDR1 is MNHEY and CDR2 is SMNVEV in the germline V gene (reference sequence). The CDR3 is 14 amino acids. J was trimmed by 7 bases and V by 3 bases; bases with no gene match: 7. The CDR3 coding sequence is TGTGCCAGCAGTTTTGGGACCACAGGGGGTGAAGCTTTCTTT. Protein sequence: CASSFGTTGGEAFF.

J is TRBJ2-3 and V is TRBV5-1, with TRBD1 matching 12 bases. The J segment lost 4 bases and the V segment lost 5 bases, leaving 2 bases of the junction unmatched. The germline V gene has CDR1 SGHRS and CDR2 YFSETQ. The CDR3 length is 14 residues. DNA of the CDR3: TGCGCCAGCAGGGGACAGGGGGCACCAGATACGCAGTATTTT. It encodes CASRGQGAPDTQYF.

V usage is TRBV2 and J usage is TRBJ2-5, with a possible D match to TRBD2 (6 bases). With 2 bases removed from V and 3 bases from J, the gap between germline ends came to 10 bases. The CDR3 spans 14 residues. Germline V lookup: CDR1 SNHLY, CDR2 FYNNEI. CDR3 region: CASSERAGKETQYF. The CDR3, as DNA: TGTGCCAGCAGTGAAAGGGCGGGAAAAGAGACCCAGTACTTC.

The chain uses TRBV25-1 and TRBJ2-2; 9 positions agree with TRBD1. Trimming removed 8 bases from V and 5 bases from J; junction bases left unmatched: 18. CDR3 length equals 18 residues. Germline loops: CDR1 MGHDK, CDR2 SYGVNS. This CDR3 is CASPLGNRGPMRTGELFF. CDR3 nucleotides: TGTGCCAGCCCCCTAGGGAACAGGGGGCCCATGAGGACCGGGGAGCTGTTTTTT. Looking up the rest from reference TRBV25-1 and TRBJ2-2 gives the full variable domain: EADIYQTPRYLVIGTGKKITLECSQTMGHDKMYWYQQDPGMELHLIHYSYGVNSTEKGDLSSESTVSRIRTEHFPLTLESARPSHTSQYLCASPLGNRGPMRTGELFFGEGSRLTVL.

The chain is built from TRBV6-5 and TRBJ2-2, with D maybe TRBD2 (6 bases). Germline V CDR1 and CDR2: MNHEY, SVGAGI. Trimming cost V 5 bases and J 6 bases, with 16 bases left between them. CDR3 length equals 15 residues. The CDR3 reads CASSAGAWRAGELFF. In nucleotides, the CDR3 is TGTGCCAGCAGTGCCGGGGCTTGGAGGGCCGGGGAGCTGTTTTTT.

This clone was detected a few times. The chain uses TRBV30 and TRBJ2-5, with 8 bases identical to TRBD1. Trimming took 5 bases from V and 5 from J; bases not matched to a gene: 10. CDR1 is GTSNPN and CDR2 is SVGIG in the germline V gene (reference sequence). This CDR3 is 14 amino acids long. DNA of the CDR3: TGTGCCTGGGGATCGGGACAGGCTGGGGAGACCCAGTACTTC. Translation gives CAWGSGQAGETQYF.

This clone was counted a few times. The genes are TRBV5-1 and TRBJ1-1; 8 positions match TRBD1. The V gene end was trimmed by 0 bases and the J gene end by 1 base; junction bases not matched to a gene: 2. Germline CDR1 is SGHRS and CDR2 is YFSETQ. The CDR3 loop spans 15 amino acids. This chain's CDR3 is CASSLGTGRNTEAFF. The DNA for the CDR3 is TGCGCCAGCAGCTTGGGGACAGGGAGGAACACTGAAGCTTTCTTT.

This clone was seen more than once but under ten times. J is TRBJ1-1 and V is TRBV29-1; 10 bases line up with TRBD1. CDR3 size: 15 residues. Trimming at V came to 5 bases and at J to 5 bases, leaving 11 bases not matched to a gene. Germline CDR1 reads SQVTM; CDR2 reads ANQGSEA. CDR3: CSVWTGGRGRTEAFF. Written as DNA, the CDR3 is TGCAGCGTTTGGACAGGGGGACGAGGACGGACTGAAGCTTTCTTT.

This clone appeared many times. This chain connects TRBV4-3 to TRBJ2-5, with TRBD1 matching 7 bases. The germline CDR1 and CDR2 sequences are LGHNA and YSLEER. Trimming removed 0 bases from V and 2 bases from J; junction bases left unmatched: 3. CDR3 length: 15 residues. The CDR3 loop is CASSQERTGQETQYF. CDR3 sequence (DNA): TGCGCCAGCAGCCAAGAAAGGACAGGTCAAGAGACCCAGTACTTC.

This clone was detected only a few times. The gene calls are TRBV28 and TRBJ1-1; D uncertain. The V gene's germline CDR1 is MDHEN and CDR2 SYDVKM. Trimming removed 3 bases from V and 10 bases from J, with 6 bases in between. CDR3 size: 10 residues. CDR3 in amino acids: CASSLGSAFF. CDR3 DNA: TGTGCCAGCAGTTTGGGATCAGCTTTCTTT.

This clone showed up just once. The chain recombines TRBV7-8 with TRBJ1-4; D may be TRBD1 (6 bases). Deletions cut 5 bases from V and 6 bases from J, with 13 bases between. CDR3 length: 14 residues. Germline V lookup: CDR1 SGHVS, CDR2 FQNEAQ. CDR3 in amino acids: CASSLQGGYEKLFF. The CDR3 region has the DNA TGTGCCAGCAGCCTACAGGGAGGATATGAAAAACTGTTTTTT.